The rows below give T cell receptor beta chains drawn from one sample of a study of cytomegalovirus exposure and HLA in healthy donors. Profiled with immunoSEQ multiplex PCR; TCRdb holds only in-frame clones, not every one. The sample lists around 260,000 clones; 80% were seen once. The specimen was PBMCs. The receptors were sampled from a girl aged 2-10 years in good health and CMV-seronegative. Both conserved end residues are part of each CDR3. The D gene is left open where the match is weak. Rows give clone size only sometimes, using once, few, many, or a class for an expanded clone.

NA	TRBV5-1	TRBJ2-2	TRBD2	TGCGCCAGCACAGGAACTAGCGGCACCGGGGAGCTGTTTTTT	CASTGTSGTGELFF
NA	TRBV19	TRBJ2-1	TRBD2	TGTGCCAGTAGAGGGGGGCTAGCGGGAGGAAATGAGCAGTTCTTC	CASRGGLAGGNEQFF
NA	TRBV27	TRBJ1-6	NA	TGTGCCAGCACAACGTACGTTTACTCGAATAATTCACCCCTCCACTTT	CASTTYVYSNNSPLHF
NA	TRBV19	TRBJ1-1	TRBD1	TGTGCCAGTAGGCTCCTCGGGCCGCACAGGGGAAATGCTTTCTTT	CASRLLGPHRGNAFF
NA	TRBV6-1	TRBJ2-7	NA	TGTGCCAGCCCCGACACAAATACCTACGAGCAGTACTTC	CASPDTNTYEQYF
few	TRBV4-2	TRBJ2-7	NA	TGTGCCAGCAGCCAGATCAGCGGGTCTAGAGTCGAGCAGTACTTC	CASSQISGSRVEQYF
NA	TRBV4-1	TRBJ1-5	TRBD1	TGCGCCAGCAGCCAAGACAGGGGGGATAATCAGCCCCAGCATTTT	CASSQDRGDNQPQHF
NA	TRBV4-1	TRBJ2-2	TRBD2	TGCGCCAGCAGCCCAAAAAGCGGGGGCACCGGGGAGCTGTTTTTT	CASSPKSGGTGELFF
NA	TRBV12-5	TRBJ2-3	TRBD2	TGTGCTAGTGGTCTGAACCTAGCGGGGGGGCACCTGCAGTATTTT	CASGLNLAGGHLQYF
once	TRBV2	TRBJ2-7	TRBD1	TGTGCCAGCAGTGAATATCCGACAGGGGGCGGAGGATACGAGCAGTACTTC	CASSEYPTGGGGYEQYF
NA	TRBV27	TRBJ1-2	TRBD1	TGTGCCAGCAGTCCGGGACAGGGCAATGGCTACACCTTC	CASSPGQGNGYTF
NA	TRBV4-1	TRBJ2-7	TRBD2	TGCGCCAGCAGCCAAGATAGCGGGGGCGAGCAGTACTTC	CASSQDSGGEQYF